This entry features one T cell receptor beta chain sequence. The conserved closing phenylalanine or tryptophan is absent in this CDR3, likely reflecting a read error. The data originate from a study of tumor-infiltrating lymphocytes in primary liver carcinoma. The input was 450 to 500 ng total RNA; TCR beta cDNA was made from it with a constant-region primer. Investigators got TCR beta libraries out of three nested multiplex PCR rounds, done with slightly modified ARM-PCR. The first two PCR rounds, nine to ten cycles each, used TRBV1-TRBV30 forward primers and a C-beta reverse primer. TCRdb used MiXCR to reprocess the multiplex PCR reads, holding one entry per CDR3 protein. The repertoire includes 60,000 or so distinct CDR3 sequences, about three quarters of them detected once, and approximately 54% sits in the top ten. The tissue used was unsorted bulk material of about 19-33 mg. RNA and DNA were co-extracted from it with the AllPrep DNA/RNA mini kit.

V shed 6 bases and J 0 bases; nucleotides not matched to a gene: 4. The CDR3 covers 15 residues. The origin of this receptor is a man aged 35-49 years with primary liver carcinoma and hepatitis B virus infection. The specimen sequenced was liver tumor tissue from sampling region 2. Subset denoted: tumor region T2, inferior pole. The chain uses TRBV12-3 or TRBV12-4 and TRBJ2-7, with 11 bases identical to TRBD1. This CDR3 reads CASRRGTGGSYEQYL. In nucleotides, the CDR3 is TGTGCCAGCAGACGGGGGACAGGGGGCTCCTACGAGCAGTACCTC.